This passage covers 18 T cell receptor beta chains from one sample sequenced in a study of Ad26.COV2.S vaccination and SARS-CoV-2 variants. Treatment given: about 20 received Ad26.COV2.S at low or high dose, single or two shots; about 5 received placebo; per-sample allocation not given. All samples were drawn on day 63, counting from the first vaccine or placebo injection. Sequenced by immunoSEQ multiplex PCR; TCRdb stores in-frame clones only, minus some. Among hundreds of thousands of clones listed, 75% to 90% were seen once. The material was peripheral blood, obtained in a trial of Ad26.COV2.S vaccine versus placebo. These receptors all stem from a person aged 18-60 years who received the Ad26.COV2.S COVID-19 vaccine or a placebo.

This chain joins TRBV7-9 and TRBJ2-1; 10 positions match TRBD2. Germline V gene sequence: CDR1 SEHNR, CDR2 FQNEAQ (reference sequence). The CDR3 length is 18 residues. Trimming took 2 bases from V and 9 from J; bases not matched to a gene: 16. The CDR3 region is CASSLNGVSGRAGSEQFF. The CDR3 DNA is TGTGCCAGCAGCTTAAACGGCGTCAGCGGGAGGGCCGGATCTGAGCAGTTCTTC.

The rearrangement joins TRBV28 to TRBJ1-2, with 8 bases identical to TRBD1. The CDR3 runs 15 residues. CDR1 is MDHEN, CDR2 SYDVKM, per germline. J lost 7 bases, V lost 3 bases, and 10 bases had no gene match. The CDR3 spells CASSLDAGQGGGYTF. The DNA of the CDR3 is TGTGCCAGCAGTTTGGATGCAGGACAGGGTGGTGGCTACACCTTC.

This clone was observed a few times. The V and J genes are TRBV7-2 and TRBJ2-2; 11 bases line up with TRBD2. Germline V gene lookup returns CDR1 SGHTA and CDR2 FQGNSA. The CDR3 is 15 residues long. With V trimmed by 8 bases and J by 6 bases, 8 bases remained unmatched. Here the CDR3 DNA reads TGTGCCAGCCGATACCCTAGCGGGGGGCCCGGGGAGCTGTTTTTT. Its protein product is CASRYPSGGPGELFF.

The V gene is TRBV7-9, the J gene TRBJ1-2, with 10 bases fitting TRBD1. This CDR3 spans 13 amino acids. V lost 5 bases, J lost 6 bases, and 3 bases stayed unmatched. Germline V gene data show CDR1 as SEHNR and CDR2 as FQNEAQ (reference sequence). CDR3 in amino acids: CASSRTGGNGYTF. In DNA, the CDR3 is TGTGCCAGCAGCCGGACAGGGGGTAATGGCTACACCTTC.

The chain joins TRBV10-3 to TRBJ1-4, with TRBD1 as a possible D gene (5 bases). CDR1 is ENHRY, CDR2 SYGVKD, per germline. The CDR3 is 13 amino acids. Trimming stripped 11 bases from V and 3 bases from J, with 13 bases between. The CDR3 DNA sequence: TGTGCCGCAAAGGGGAGTGCTAATGAAAAACTGTTTTTT. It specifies CAAKGSANEKLFF.

The CDR3 DNA reads as TGTGCAACGACGGATGCCATATTCTACGAGCAGTACTTC. This translates into CATTDAIFYEQYF. The gene calls are TRBV6-5 and TRBJ2-7; D gene ambiguous. Looked up from germline, CDR1 is MNHEY and CDR2 is SVGAGI. The CDR3 spans 13 residues.

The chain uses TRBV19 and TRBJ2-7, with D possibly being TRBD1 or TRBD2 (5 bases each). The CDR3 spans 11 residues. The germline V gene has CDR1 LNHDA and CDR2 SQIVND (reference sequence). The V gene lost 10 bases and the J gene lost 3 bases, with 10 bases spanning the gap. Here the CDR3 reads CATRGSYEQYF. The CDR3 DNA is TGTGCCACCCGGGGCAGCTACGAGCAGTACTTC.

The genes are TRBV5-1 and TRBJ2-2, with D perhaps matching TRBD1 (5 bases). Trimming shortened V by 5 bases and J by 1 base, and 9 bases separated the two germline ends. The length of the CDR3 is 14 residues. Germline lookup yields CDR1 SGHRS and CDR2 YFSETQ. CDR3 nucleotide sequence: TGCGCCAGCAGAAGCCAGGGGAACACCGGGGAGCTGTTTTTT. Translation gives CASRSQGNTGELFF.

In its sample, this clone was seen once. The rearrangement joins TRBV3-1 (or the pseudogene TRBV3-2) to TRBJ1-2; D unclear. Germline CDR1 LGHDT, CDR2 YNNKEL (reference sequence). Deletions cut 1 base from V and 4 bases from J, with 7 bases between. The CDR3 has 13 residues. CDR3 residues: CASSQGSPYGYTF. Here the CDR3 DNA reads TGTGCCAGCAGCCAAGGGTCCCCCTATGGCTACACCTTC.

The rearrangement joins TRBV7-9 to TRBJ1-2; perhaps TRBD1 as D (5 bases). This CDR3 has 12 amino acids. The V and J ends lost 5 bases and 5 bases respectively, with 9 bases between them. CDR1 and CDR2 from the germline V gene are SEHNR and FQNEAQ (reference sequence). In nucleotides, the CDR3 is TGTGCCAGCAGCCAGTCAGGGTATGGCTACACCTTC. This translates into CASSQSGYGYTF.

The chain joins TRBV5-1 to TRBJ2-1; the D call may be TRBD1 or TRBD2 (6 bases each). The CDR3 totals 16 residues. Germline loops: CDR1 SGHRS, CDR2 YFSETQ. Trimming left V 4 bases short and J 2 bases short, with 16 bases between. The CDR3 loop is CASSLRGVTAYNEQFF. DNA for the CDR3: TGCGCCAGCAGCCTTAGGGGGGTAACCGCCTACAATGAGCAGTTCTTC.

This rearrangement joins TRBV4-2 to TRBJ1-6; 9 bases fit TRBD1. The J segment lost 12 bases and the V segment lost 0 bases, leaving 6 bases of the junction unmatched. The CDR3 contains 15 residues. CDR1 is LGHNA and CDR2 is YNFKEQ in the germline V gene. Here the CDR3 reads CASSQELDRGGPLHF. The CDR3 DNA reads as TGTGCCAGCAGCCAAGAATTGGACAGGGGAGGACCCCTCCACTTT.

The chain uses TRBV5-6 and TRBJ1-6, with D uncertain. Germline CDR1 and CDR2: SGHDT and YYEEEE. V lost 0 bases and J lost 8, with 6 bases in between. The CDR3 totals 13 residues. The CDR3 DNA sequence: TGTGCCAGCAGCTTGGAGCCTGATTCACCCCTCCACTTT. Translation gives CASSLEPDSPLHF.

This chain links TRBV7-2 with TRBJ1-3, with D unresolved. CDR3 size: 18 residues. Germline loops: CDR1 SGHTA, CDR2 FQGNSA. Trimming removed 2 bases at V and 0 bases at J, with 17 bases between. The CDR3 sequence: CASSLSPYGSFSGNTIYF. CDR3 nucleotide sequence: TGTGCCAGCAGCTTATCACCGTATGGCAGCTTCTCTGGAAACACCATATATTTT. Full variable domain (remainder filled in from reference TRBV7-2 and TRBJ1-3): GAGVSQSPSNKVTEKGKDVELRCDPISGHTALYWYRQSLGQGLEFLIYFQGNSAPDKSGLPSDRFSAERTGGSVSTLTIQRTQQEDSAVYLCASSLSPYGSFSGNTIYFGEGSWLTVV.

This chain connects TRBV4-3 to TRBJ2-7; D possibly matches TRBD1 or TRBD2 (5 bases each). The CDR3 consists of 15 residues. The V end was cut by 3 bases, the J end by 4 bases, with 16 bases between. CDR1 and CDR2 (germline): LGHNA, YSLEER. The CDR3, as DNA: TGCGCCAGCAGCCACGCCCGGGACCTTGGTTACGAGCAGTACTTC. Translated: CASSHARDLGYEQYF.

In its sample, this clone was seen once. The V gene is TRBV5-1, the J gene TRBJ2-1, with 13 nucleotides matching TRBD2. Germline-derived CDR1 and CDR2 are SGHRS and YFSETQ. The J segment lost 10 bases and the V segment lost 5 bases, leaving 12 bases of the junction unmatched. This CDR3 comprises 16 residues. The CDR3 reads CASSPRTSGSLGEQFF. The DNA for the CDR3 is TGCGCCAGCAGTCCTAGGACTAGCGGGAGTCTCGGCGAGCAGTTCTTC.

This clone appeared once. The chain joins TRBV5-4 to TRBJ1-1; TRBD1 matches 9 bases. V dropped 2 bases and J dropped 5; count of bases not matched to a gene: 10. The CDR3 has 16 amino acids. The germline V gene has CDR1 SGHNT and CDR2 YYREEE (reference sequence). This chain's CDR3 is CASSFTGGEDLTEAFF. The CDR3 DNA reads TGTGCCAGCAGCTTCACAGGGGGCGAGGATTTAACTGAAGCTTTCTTT.

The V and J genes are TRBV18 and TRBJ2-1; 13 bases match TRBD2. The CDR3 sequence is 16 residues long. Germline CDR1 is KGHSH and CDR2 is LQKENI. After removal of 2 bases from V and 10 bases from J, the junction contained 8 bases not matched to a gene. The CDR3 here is CASSPAGLAGEGEQFF. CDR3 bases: TGTGCCAGCTCACCAGCAGGACTAGCGGGAGAGGGAGAGCAGTTCTTC.